This TCR beta chain was retrieved from a study of blood T cell repertoires in COVID-19. At the level of the study: The United States, Italy and Spain were the sources of the acute and convalescent COVID-19 samples. Sample material is recorded as cDNA or gDNA derived from T cells, B-cell-depleted T cells, or PBMCs.

In the study's own analysis: It was from reference gene primer amplification that nucleated cell counts were estimated. The protocol was immunoSEQ multiplex PCR, while the TCRdb copy is restricted to in-frame clones and leaves out a portion. That table furnishes V, J and clone size, whereas the DNA furnished D and trimming. The table records about 330,000 clones, over 70% of them present only once. Clinical history reported by participants formed the basis on which cohorts were assigned. CDR1 and CDR2 from the germline V gene are SGHTS and YDEGEE. The CDR3 is 13 residues long. Trimming cost V 4 bases and J 8 bases; bases outside gene matches: 8.

The source is a man in his thirties or forties who had recovered from COVID-19. Source material: PBMCs or T cells enriched from blood (not recorded which). V gene TRBV5-8 combines with J gene TRBJ1-1, with 7 bases lining up with TRBD1. The CDR3 DNA sequence: TGTGCCAGCAGCATCCGGGACAGAGAAGAAGCTTTCTTT. Protein product: CASSIRDREEAFF.